The subject of this entry is one TCR beta chain. Per the study methods: Scientists estimated how many nucleated cells there were by amplifying reference gene primers. Repertoires were generated with immunoSEQ multiplex PCR, while TCRdb's copy carries only in-frame clones and drops some. That table gives V, J and clone size, and the DNA gave D and trimming. The sample shows about 88,000 clones, roughly 87% of them seen only once. The data belong to a study of blood T cell repertoires in COVID-19. Background on the study: Samples came from the United States, Italy and Spain, spanning acute and convalescent COVID-19. Sources were T cells, B-cell-depleted T cells, or PBMCs; the material itself was cDNA or gDNA.

The CDR3 has 14 amino acids. Trimming removed 2 bases from V and 4 bases from J; junction bases left unmatched: 1. From germline, CDR1 is SGHTA and CDR2 FQGNSA. The genes are TRBV7-2 and TRBJ1-2, with 10 bases matching TRBD1. The receptor's source is a male donor with acute or convalescent COVID-19. The sequenced sample was peripheral blood. CDR3 amino acids: CASSLWDRGYGYTF. The CDR3 nucleotides are TGTGCCAGCAGCTTATGGGACAGGGGCTATGGCTACACCTTC.